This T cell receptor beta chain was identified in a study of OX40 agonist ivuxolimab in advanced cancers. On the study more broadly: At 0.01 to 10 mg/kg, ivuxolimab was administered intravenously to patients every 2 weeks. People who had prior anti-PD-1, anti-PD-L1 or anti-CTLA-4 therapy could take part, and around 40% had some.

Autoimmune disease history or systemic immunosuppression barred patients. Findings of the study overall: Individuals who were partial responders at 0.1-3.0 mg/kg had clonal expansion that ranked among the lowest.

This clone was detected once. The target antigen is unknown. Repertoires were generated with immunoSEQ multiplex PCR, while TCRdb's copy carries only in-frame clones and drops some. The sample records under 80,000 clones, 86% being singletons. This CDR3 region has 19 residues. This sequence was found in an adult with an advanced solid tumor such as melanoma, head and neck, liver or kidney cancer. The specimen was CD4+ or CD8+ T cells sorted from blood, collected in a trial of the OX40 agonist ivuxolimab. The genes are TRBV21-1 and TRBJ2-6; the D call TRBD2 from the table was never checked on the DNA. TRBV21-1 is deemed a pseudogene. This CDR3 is CASSTSWKGTHSGANVLTF. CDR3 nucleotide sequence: TGTGCCAGCAGCACATCATGGAAGGGGACTCACTCTGGGGCCAACGTCCTGACTTTC.